This T cell receptor (beta chain) was captured by sequencing in a study of T cells in Graves' hyperthyroidism and ophthalmopathy. Authors of the study amplified TCR beta CDR3 regions from RNA transcripts. The HTBI primer set served for first-round RT-PCR of the TCR CDR3. TCRdb independently ran MiXCR on the multiplex PCR reads; one entry per CDR3 protein. Counted here are a few hundred thousand distinct CDR3 sequences, more than 15% occurring once; the ten biggest clones make up 2.5% to 4%. This clonotype was detected ten times or more. Diagnoses used clinical symptoms, serum thyroxine and TRAb, thyroid ultrasound and orbital computed tomography. Per germline, CDR1 SGHTA and CDR2 FQGNSA. Trimming removed 0 bases from V and 7 bases from J; junction bases left unmatched: 2. The CDR3 consists of 15 residues.

The material sequenced was blood. The origin of this receptor is a woman between 40 and 55 years old with Graves' ophthalmopathy. The rearrangement links TRBV7-2 to TRBJ2-1; TRBD2 matches 11 bases. The CDR3 region is CASSLAGLAVNEQFF. The CDR3, as DNA: TGTGCCAGCAGCTTAGCGGGACTAGCGGTAAATGAGCAGTTCTTC.